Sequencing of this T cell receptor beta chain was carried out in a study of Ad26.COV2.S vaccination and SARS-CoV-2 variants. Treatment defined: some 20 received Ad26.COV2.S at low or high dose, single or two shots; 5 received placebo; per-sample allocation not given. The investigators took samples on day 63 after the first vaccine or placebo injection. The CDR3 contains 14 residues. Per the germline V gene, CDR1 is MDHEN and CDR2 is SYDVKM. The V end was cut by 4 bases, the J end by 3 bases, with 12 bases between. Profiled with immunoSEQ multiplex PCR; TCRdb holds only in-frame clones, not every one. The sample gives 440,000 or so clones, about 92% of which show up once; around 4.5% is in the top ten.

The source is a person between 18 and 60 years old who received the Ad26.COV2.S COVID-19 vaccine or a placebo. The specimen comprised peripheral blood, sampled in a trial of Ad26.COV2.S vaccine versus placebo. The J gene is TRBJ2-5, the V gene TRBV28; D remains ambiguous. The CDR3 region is CASSSRTAKETQYF. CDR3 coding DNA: TGTGCCAGCAGTTCGCGGACGGCCAAAGAGACCCAGTACTTC. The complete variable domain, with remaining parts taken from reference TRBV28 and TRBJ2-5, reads DVKVTQSSRYLVKRTGEKVFLECVQDMDHENMFWYRQDPGLGLRLIYFSYDVKMKEKGDIPEGYSVSREKKERFSLILESASTNQTSMYLCASSSRTAKETQYFGPGTRLLVL.